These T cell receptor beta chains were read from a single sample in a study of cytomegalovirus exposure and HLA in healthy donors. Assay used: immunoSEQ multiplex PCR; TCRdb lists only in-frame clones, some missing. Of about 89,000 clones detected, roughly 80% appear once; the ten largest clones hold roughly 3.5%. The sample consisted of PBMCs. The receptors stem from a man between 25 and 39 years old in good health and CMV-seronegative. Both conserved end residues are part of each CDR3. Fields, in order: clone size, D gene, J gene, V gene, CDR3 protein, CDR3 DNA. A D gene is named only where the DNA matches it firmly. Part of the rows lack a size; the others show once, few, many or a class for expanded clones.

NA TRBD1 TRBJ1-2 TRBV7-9 CASSTKTGGVGYTF TGTGCCAGCAGCACGAAGACAGGGGGCGTTGGCTACACCTTC
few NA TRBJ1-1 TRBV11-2 CASSSDYTEAFF TGTGCCAGCAGCTCCGACTACACTGAAGCTTTCTTT
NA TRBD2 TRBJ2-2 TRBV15 CATSSTSGNTGELFF TGTGCCACCAGCAGCACTAGCGGGAACACCGGGGAGCTGTTTTTT
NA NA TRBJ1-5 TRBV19 CASSIDYEGRVWNQPQHF TGTGCCAGTAGTATAGATTACGAGGGGAGGGTCTGGAATCAGCCCCAGCATTTT
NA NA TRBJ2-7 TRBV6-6 CASTQGVRGDWYEQYF TGTGCCAGCACCCAAGGTGTGCGGGGCGATTGGTACGAGCAGTACTTC
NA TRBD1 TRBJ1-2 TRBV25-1 CASSEKYSGTGNGYTF TGTGCCAGCAGTGAAAAATACTCCGGGACAGGGAATGGCTACACCTTC
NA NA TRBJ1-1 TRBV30 CAWSRSQNTEAFF TGTGCCTGGAGTCGGTCCCAGAACACTGAAGCTTTCTTT
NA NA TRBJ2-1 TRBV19 CATLYRTTGNEQFF TGTGCCACCCTATACAGGACAACTGGAAATGAGCAGTTCTTC
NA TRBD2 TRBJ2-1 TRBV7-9 CASSLVPGGNYNEQFF TGTGCCAGCAGCTTAGTCCCCGGGGGGAACTACAATGAGCAGTTCTTC
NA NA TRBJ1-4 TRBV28 CASSSTGLQGEKLFF TGTGCCAGCAGTTCCACGGGCCTCCAGGGGGAAAAACTGTTTTTT
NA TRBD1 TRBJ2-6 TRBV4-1 CASSLKPGQVTSGANVLTF TGCGCCAGCAGCCTAAAACCGGGACAGGTTACCTCTGGGGCCAACGTCCTGACTTTC
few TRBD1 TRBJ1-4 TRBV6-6 CASSWTGATNEKLFF TGTGCCAGCAGTTGGACAGGGGCAACTAATGAAAAACTGTTTTTT
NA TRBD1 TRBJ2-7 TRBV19 CASSIPGGRWYF TGTGCCAGTAGTATTCCAGGGGGAAGATGGTACTTC
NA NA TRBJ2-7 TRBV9 CASSVTEANYEQYF TGTGCCAGCAGCGTTACGGAGGCAAACTACGAGCAGTACTTC
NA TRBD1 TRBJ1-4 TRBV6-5 CASSTGTGYEKLFF TGTGCCAGCAGCACCGGGACAGGGTATGAAAAACTGTTTTTT
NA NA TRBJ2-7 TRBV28 CASSLPQGSSYEQYF TGTGCCAGCAGTCTCCCCCAGGGGTCTTCCTACGAGCAGTACTTC
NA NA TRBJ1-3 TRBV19 CASSAQQGSGNTIYF TGTGCCAGTAGTGCTCAACAGGGTTCTGGAAACACCATATATTTT
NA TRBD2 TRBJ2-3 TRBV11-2 CASSLPPLSGRLYTQYF TGTGCCAGCAGCTTACCCCCACTTAGCGGGAGGTTGTATACGCAGTATTTT
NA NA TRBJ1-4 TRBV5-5 CASSPDTYNEKLFF TGTGCCAGCAGCCCTGACACTTATAATGAAAAACTGTTTTTT
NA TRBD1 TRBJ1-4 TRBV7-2 CASSPAGQGGVGKLFF TGTGCCAGCAGCCCGGCCGGACAGGGGGGGGTGGGAAAACTGTTTTTT
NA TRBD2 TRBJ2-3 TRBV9 CASSLLAGTQYF TGTGCCAGCAGCCTACTAGCGGGGACGCAGTATTTT
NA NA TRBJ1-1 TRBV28 CASSTMDTEAFF TGTGCCAGCAGCACTATGGACACTGAAGCTTTCTTT
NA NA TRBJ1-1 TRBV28 CASSLNTESAFF TGTGCCAGCAGTTTAAACACGGAGTCAGCTTTCTTT
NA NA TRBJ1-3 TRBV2 CASSESPGRVGGNTIYF TGTGCCAGCAGTGAAAGCCCGGGCAGGGTGGGTGGAAACACCATATATTTT
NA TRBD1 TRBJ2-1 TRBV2 CASSSGQGLSEQFF TGTGCCAGCTCCTCAGGACAGGGGCTTAGTGAGCAGTTCTTC
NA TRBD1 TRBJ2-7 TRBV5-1 CASSLGTGAYEQYF TGCGCCAGCAGCTTGGGGACAGGAGCCTACGAGCAGTACTTC
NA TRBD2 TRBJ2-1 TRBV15 CATSRDPGLAGGEEQFF TGTGCCACCAGCAGAGATCCGGGGCTAGCGGGAGGGGAAGAGCAGTTCTTC
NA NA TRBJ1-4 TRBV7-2 CASSPLGGHNEKLFF TGTGCCAGTAGCCCCCTGGGGGGGCATAATGAAAAACTGTTTTTT
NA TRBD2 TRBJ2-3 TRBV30 CAWSLGLAGATDTQYF TGTGCCTGGAGTTTGGGACTAGCGGGAGCCACAGATACGCAGTATTTT
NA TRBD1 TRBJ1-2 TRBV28 CASSLGTGGFYGYTF TGTGCCAGCAGTTTAGGGACAGGGGGCTTCTATGGCTACACCTTC
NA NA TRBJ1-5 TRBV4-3 CASSQGGVNQPQHF TGCGCCAGCAGCCAAGGGGGGGTCAATCAGCCCCAGCATTTT
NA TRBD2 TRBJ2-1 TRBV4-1 CASGPFPSAGGKYNEQFF TGCGCCAGCGGGCCATTCCCTTCGGCGGGAGGCAAATACAATGAGCAGTTCTTC
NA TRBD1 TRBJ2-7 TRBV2 CASSRQGTTYEQYF TGTGCCAGCAGCCGACAGGGAACTACCTACGAGCAGTACTTC
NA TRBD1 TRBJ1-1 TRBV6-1 CASSANRGRITEAFF TGTGCCAGCAGTGCAAACAGGGGGAGAATCACTGAAGCTTTCTTT
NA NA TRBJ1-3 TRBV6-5 CASSYSSAGNTIYF TGTGCCAGCAGTTACTCGTCAGCTGGAAACACCATATATTTT
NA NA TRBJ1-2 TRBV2 CASSEAGTRTDGYTF TGTGCCAGCAGTGAAGCCGGGACCAGGACAGACGGCTACACCTTC
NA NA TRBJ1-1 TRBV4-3 CASSQSDPPARRERAEAFF TGCGCCAGCAGCCAAAGCGACCCCCCCGCTCGGCGGGAGAGGGCTGAAGCTTTCTTT
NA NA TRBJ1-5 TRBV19 CASSIPTGYGNQPQHF TGTGCCAGTAGTATTCCCACAGGGTACGGCAATCAGCCCCAGCATTTT
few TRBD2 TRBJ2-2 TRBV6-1 CASSVLASLAANTGELFF TGTGCCAGCAGTGTACTGGCCAGCCTAGCGGCGAACACCGGGGAGCTGTTTTTT
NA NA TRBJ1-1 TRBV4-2 CASSQGQGGNTEAFF TGTGCCAGCAGCCAAGGTCAGGGAGGAAACACTGAAGCTTTCTTT
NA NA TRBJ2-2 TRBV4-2 CASSQDQGTGELFF TGTGCCAGCAGCCAAGATCAGGGCACCGGGGAGCTGTTTTTT
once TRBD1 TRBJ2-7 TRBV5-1 CASSLGQGFNEQYF TGCGCCAGCAGCTTGGGACAGGGTTTCAACGAGCAGTACTTC
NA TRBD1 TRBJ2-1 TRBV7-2 CASSLVGQGVANEQFF TGCGCCAGCAGCTTAGTAGGCCAGGGGGTCGCGAATGAGCAGTTCTTC